These 20 T cell receptor beta chains came from one sample sequenced in a study of T cell repertoires in cytomegalovirus infection. No antigens are known for them. TCRdb re-analysed the reads in MiXCR, keeping a single row per CDR3 protein. The table includes around 500,000 distinct CDR3 sequences, approximately 42% detected once. This sample comprised cultured PBMCs, obtained from culture after CMV antigen stimulation. The receptors were gathered from a human donor in good health (CMV status not recorded). Some clones in this sample may be carry-over from other donors' samples.

The chain couples TRBV6-1 to TRBJ2-7, with 7 positions matching TRBD2. Germline V gives CDR1 MNHNS, CDR2 SASEGT. There are 14 residues in the CDR3. V lost 5 bases, J lost 4 bases, and 8 bases stayed unmatched. The CDR3 loop is CASSSGTPAYEQYF. DNA of the CDR3: TGTGCCAGCAGTAGCGGGACGCCTGCATACGAGCAGTACTTC.

The chain has TRBV5-1 and TRBJ1-3; the D is unclear. CDR1 is SGHRS, CDR2 YFSETQ, per germline. The CDR3 has 15 residues. Trimming pared 4 bases from V and 0 bases from J, leaving 11 bases between. The CDR3 here is CASSTGRRSGNTIYF. In DNA, the CDR3 is TGCGCCAGCAGCACCGGACGGCGCTCTGGAAACACCATATATTTT. The full variable domain, with the rest looked up from reference TRBV5-1 and TRBJ1-3, is KAGVTQTPRYLIKTRGQQVTLSCSPISGHRSVSWYQQTPGQGLQFLFEYFSETQRNKGNFPGRFSGRQFSNSRSEMNVSTLELGDSALYLCASSTGRRSGNTIYFGEGSWLTVV.

At least ten counts were recorded for this clonotype. The rearrangement links TRBV7-2 to TRBJ2-1; D tentatively fits TRBD1 or TRBD2 (6 bases each). V shed 5 bases and J shed 6 bases, with 17 bases lying between them. There are 15 residues in the CDR3. Germline CDR1 SGHTA, CDR2 FQGNSA. In DNA, the CDR3 is TGTGCCAGCAGCAATATGGTCCGGGGGCGCAATGAGCAGTTCTTC. The encoded protein is CASSNMVRGRNEQFF.

This clonotype has just one count. V usage is TRBV10-3 and J usage is TRBJ2-2; 11 bases line up with TRBD2. This CDR3 has 14 residues. Germline V gene lookup returns CDR1 ENHRY and CDR2 SYGVKD. Unmatched junction bases numbered 2, after V lost 6 bases and J lost 5 bases. The CDR3 loop is CAIRTSGVTGELFF. The CDR3 DNA sequence: TGTGCCATCAGGACTAGCGGGGTGACCGGGGAGCTGTTTTTT.

The chain uses TRBV7-2 and TRBJ1-2; no firm D call. CDR1 SGHTA and CDR2 FQGNSA come from the germline V gene. This CDR3 region has 13 residues. V lost 5 bases to trimming and J lost 4 bases, with 11 bases between them. The CDR3, as DNA: TGTGCCAGCAGCCGAGGCAGTCTCTATGGCTACACCTTC. Protein product: CASSRGSLYGYTF.

CDR3 nucleotide sequence: TGTGCCAGCAGTTTAGCTAGAGACATTCAGTACTTC. Encoded protein: CASSLARDIQYF. The chain employs TRBV28 and TRBJ2-4; D is ambiguous. Germline CDR1 is MDHEN and CDR2 is SYDVKM. V was trimmed by 2 bases and J by 8 bases, leaving 7 bases between them. The CDR3 runs to 12 residues.

The V and J genes are TRBV7-2 and TRBJ2-3; 8 nucleotides match TRBD2. CDR1 is SGHTA, CDR2 FQGNSA, per germline. The CDR3 totals 14 residues. V shed 5 bases and J 5 bases; nucleotides not matched to a gene: 6. The CDR3 reads CASSLFREGDTQYF. The CDR3 nucleotides are TGTGCCAGCAGCCTGTTTCGGGAGGGAGATACGCAGTATTTT.

This clonotype has more than one count but fewer than ten. The CDR3 region has the DNA TGTGCCAGCAGCTCCAAGCGGGGGGGCAGGGAGACCCAGTACTTC. Residues: CASSSKRGGRETQYF. The chain combines TRBV7-2 with TRBJ2-5; 10 bases line up with TRBD2. Germline V gene lookup returns CDR1 SGHTA and CDR2 FQGNSA. The length of the CDR3 is 15 residues. V lost 4 bases, J lost 5 bases, and 7 bases stayed unmatched.

The chain recombines TRBV6-4 with TRBJ2-1; D may be TRBD2 (5 bases). This CDR3 contains 13 residues. Trimming removed 4 bases from V and 7 bases from J, with 11 bases in between. Germline V CDR1 and CDR2: MRHNA, SNTAGT. CDR3 nucleotides: TGTGCCAGCAGTGGGGGAGACGCGAATGAGCAGTTCTTC. Its protein is CASSGGDANEQFF.

The V and J genes are TRBV15 and TRBJ2-1, with TRBD2 matching over 9 bases. This CDR3 region has 16 residues. Per germline, CDR1 LNHNV and CDR2 YYDKDF (reference sequence). J gave up 1 base and V 1 base, and 2 bases lay outside the gene matches. CDR3 DNA: TGTGCCACCAGCAGAGGTCTAGCGGGATCCTACAATGAGCAGTTCTTC. It yields the protein CATSRGLAGSYNEQFF.

V is TRBV29-1 and J is TRBJ1-1; D gene ambiguous. The CDR3 covers 12 residues. V was pared by 4 bases and J by 0 bases, with 6 bases between. Per the germline V gene, CDR1 is SQVTM and CDR2 is ANQGSEA. The CDR3, as DNA: TGCAGCGTTGCCCGCGTGAACACTGAAGCTTTCTTT. This translates into CSVARVNTEAFF. The complete variable domain, with remaining parts taken from reference TRBV29-1 and TRBJ1-1, reads SAVISQKPSRDICQRGTSLTIQCQVDSQVTMMFWYRQQPGQSLTLIATANQGSEATYESGFVIDKFPISRPNLTFSTLTVSNMSPEDSSIYLCSVARVNTEAFFGQGTRLTVV.

The gene calls are TRBV7-2 and TRBJ2-5; D is unclear. The CDR3 contains 15 residues. Germline-derived CDR1 and CDR2 are SGHTA and FQGNSA. Trimming left V 6 bases short and J 3 bases short, with 17 bases between. The CDR3 loop reads CASRPHGLGEETQYF. The CDR3 coding sequence is TGTGCCAGCAGGCCCCATGGGCTCGGTGAAGAGACCCAGTACTTC.

The chain combines TRBV20-1 with TRBJ2-5, with D uncertain. This CDR3 region has 11 residues. V was trimmed by 6 bases and J by 5 bases, leaving 10 bases between them. The germline gives CDR1 DFQATT, CDR2 SNEGSKA (reference sequence). The CDR3 loop is CSARAGETQYF. DNA of the CDR3: TGCAGTGCCCGCGCCGGGGAGACCCAGTACTTC.

The chain joins TRBV7-2 to TRBJ2-1; D call uncertain. The CDR3 length is 15 residues. Trimming shortened V by 5 bases and J by 2 bases, and 13 bases separated the two germline ends. Per the germline V gene, CDR1 is SGHTA and CDR2 is FQGNSA. The CDR3 coding sequence is TGTGCCAGCAGCGCCAGACCGCAGACCTACAATGAGCAGTTCTTC. Amino acid sequence: CASSARPQTYNEQFF.

This chain connects TRBV11-2 to TRBJ2-3, with D possibly being TRBD2 (6 bases). Germline V CDR1 and CDR2: SGHAT, FQNNGV. Deletions cut 8 bases from V and 4 bases from J, with 19 bases between. The CDR3 runs 15 residues. The CDR3, as DNA: TGTGCCAGCCGTTTCGGTGGGGGGTTTGCAGATACGCAGTATTTT. Translating gives CASRFGGGFADTQYF. Full variable domain (missing parts from reference TRBV11-2 and TRBJ2-3): EAGVAQSPRYKIIEKRQSVAFWCNPISGHATLYWYQQILGQGPKLLIQFQNNGVVDDSQLPKDRFSAERLKGVDSTLKIQPAKLEDSAVYLCASRFGGGFADTQYFGPGTRLTVL.

This chain links TRBV7-9 with TRBJ1-2; no definite D call. The CDR3 is 13 residues long. V shed 5 bases and J shed 4 bases, with 11 bases lying between them. Per germline, CDR1 SEHNR and CDR2 FQNEAQ (reference sequence). The CDR3, as DNA: TGTGCCAGCAGCAAAGGAGGCAGCTATGGCTACACCTTC. It yields the protein CASSKGGSYGYTF.

This clonotype was detected a few times. The chain recombines TRBV11-2 with TRBJ1-3; TRBD1 is a possible D gene (5 bases). CDR1 is SGHAT and CDR2 is FQNNGV in the germline V gene. The CDR3 is 17 residues long. V was trimmed by 5 bases and J by 3 bases, leaving 20 bases between them. The CDR3 loop reads CASSPFFRERDGNTIYF. In DNA form, the CDR3 reads TGTGCCAGCAGCCCCTTCTTCAGGGAACGAGATGGAAACACCATATATTTT.

The V and J genes are TRBV19 and TRBJ2-7; 9 bases are a match to TRBD2. J lost 6 bases, V lost 4 bases, and 10 bases had no gene match. The germline CDR1 and CDR2 sequences are LNHDA and SQIVND (reference sequence). The CDR3 covers 15 residues. CDR3 DNA: TGTGCCAGTAGTACCCCGGGACTAGCCAGAGCCGAGCAGTACTTC. This sequence encodes CASSTPGLARAEQYF.

This clonotype was detected a few times. The V call is TRBV7-9, the J call TRBJ2-5; D is perhaps TRBD2 (5 bases). The CDR3 loop spans 13 amino acids. Germline V gene data show CDR1 as SEHNR and CDR2 as FQNEAQ (reference sequence). V was pared by 4 bases and J by 5 bases, with 11 bases between. CDR3 DNA: TGTGCCAGCAGCTGGGGTGTAGCGGAGACCCAGTACTTC. It is translated as CASSWGVAETQYF. The variable domain in full, with the rest retrieved from reference TRBV7-9 and TRBJ2-5, is DTGVSQNPRHKITKRGQNVTFRCDPISEHNRLYWYRQTLGQGPEFLTYFQNEAQLEKSRLLSDRFSAERPKGSFSTLEIQRTEQGDSAMYLCASSWGVAETQYFGPGTRLLVL.

The chain uses TRBV20-1 and TRBJ2-3; 7 bases match TRBD2. The junction had 9 bases not matched to a gene; V was cut back by 0 bases and J by 6 bases. Germline values: CDR1 DFQATT, CDR2 SNEGSKA (reference sequence). This CDR3 region has 15 residues. The CDR3 nucleotides read TGCAGTGCTAGAGATCTGGGGGGGTTACGCGATACGCAGTATTTT. Protein product: CSARDLGGLRDTQYF.